These 21 T cell receptor beta chains came from one sample sequenced in a study of cytomegalovirus exposure and HLA in healthy donors. The PCR employed 60 Vbeta primers together with 13 Jbeta primers. TCRdb keeps only in-frame clones here, not all; method: immunoSEQ multiplex PCR. The sample contains 60,000 or so clones, approximately 80% of which appear only once. The sequenced material came from PBMCs. Receptor source: a middle-aged woman in good health and CMV-seropositive.

The rearrangement joins TRBV5-1 to TRBJ2-7; D unclear. V lost 0 bases, J lost 0 bases, and 10 bases lay in between. The CDR3 is made up of 15 amino acids. In germline, CDR1 is SGHRS, CDR2 YFSETQ. The chain's CDR3 is CASSLGFGSSYEQYF. CDR3 nucleotide sequence: TGCGCCAGCAGCTTGGGTTTTGGCAGCTCCTACGAGCAGTACTTC. The whole variable domain, filled in from reference TRBV5-1 and TRBJ2-7, reads KAGVTQTPRYLIKTRGQQVTLSCSPISGHRSVSWYQQTPGQGLQFLFEYFSETQRNKGNFPGRFSGRQFSNSRSEMNVSTLELGDSALYLCASSLGFGSSYEQYFGPGTRLTVT.

This rearrangement joins TRBV2 to TRBJ1-2, with D hard to call. V shed 4 bases and J shed 7 bases, with 16 bases lying between them. CDR1 and CDR2 from the germline V gene are SNHLY and FYNNEI. This CDR3 spans 14 amino acids. As DNA, the CDR3 is TGTGCCAGCAGTGTCTTGAGGGTTTCTCTTGGCTACACCTTC. It codes for CASSVLRVSLGYTF. Full variable domain (missing parts from reference TRBV2 and TRBJ1-2): EPEVTQTPSHQVTQMGQEVILRCVPISNHLYFYWYRQILGQKVEFLVSFYNNEISEKSEIFDDQFSVERPDGSNFTLKIRSTKLEDSAMYFCASSVLRVSLGYTFGSGTRLTVV.

This sequence joins TRBV7-9 and TRBJ2-1; a possible D gene is TRBD2 (5 bases). V lost 1 base, J lost 6 bases, and 7 bases lay in between. The CDR3 totals 13 residues. Germline V gives CDR1 SEHNR, CDR2 FQNEAQ (reference sequence). CDR3 sequence (DNA): TGTGCCAGCAGCTTAGGGGCGGGCAATGAGCAGTTCTTC. This encodes CASSLGAGNEQFF.

The table lists this clone with a few counts. This chain connects TRBV14 to TRBJ1-5; D is ambiguous. Germline V gene data show CDR1 as SGHDN and CDR2 as FVKESK. Between the trimmed V and J ends, which lost 7 bases and 1 base, there was a span of 8 bases. CDR3 size: 13 residues. The CDR3 reads CASNKLSNQPQHF. The CDR3, as DNA: TGTGCCAGCAATAAATTAAGCAATCAGCCCCAGCATTTT.

The rearrangement joins TRBV5-8 to TRBJ2-3; TRBD2 matches 8 bases. In germline, CDR1 is SGHTS, CDR2 YDEGEE. CDR3 length: 14 residues. Unmatched junction bases numbered 8, after V lost 3 bases and J lost 8 bases. The CDR3 region is CASSSSGPHATQYF. CDR3 sequence (DNA): TGTGCCAGCAGCTCTAGCGGGCCCCATGCTACGCAGTATTTT.

CDR3 coding DNA: TGTGCCAGCAGCGGGGGGTACACCATATATTTT. Residues: CASSGGYTIYF. The gene calls are TRBV7-2 and TRBJ1-3, with D possibly being TRBD1 (5 bases). This CDR3 spans 11 amino acids. V lost 5 bases and J lost 8, with 7 bases in between. CDR1 and CDR2 from the germline V gene are SGHTA and FQGNSA.

The chain joins TRBV11-3 to TRBJ1-1; D remains ambiguous. The V gene lost 5 bases and the J gene lost 3 bases, with 10 bases spanning the gap. The germline V gene encodes CDR1 SGHNT and CDR2 YENEEA. The CDR3 is 13 residues long. The CDR3 DNA is TGTGCCAGCAGCCAATCCACAGACACTGAAGCTTTCTTT. It encodes CASSQSTDTEAFF.

This clone was observed once. V is TRBV6-1 and J is TRBJ2-5; 8 positions agree with TRBD1. The ends lost 3 bases at V and 4 bases at J; junction bases unmatched: 4. The germline V gene has CDR1 MNHNS and CDR2 SASEGT. This CDR3 has 14 amino acids. The CDR3 nucleotides read TGTGCCAGCAGTGAGGACAGGGTGAGAGAGACCCAGTACTTC. Its translation: CASSEDRVRETQYF.

The chain couples TRBV19 to TRBJ1-2, with 8 bases aligning to TRBD1. V was pared by 2 bases and J by 8 bases, with 4 bases of the junction left unmatched. The CDR3 is 13 residues long. Germline CDR1 LNHDA, CDR2 SQIVND (reference sequence). The CDR3 DNA follows: TGTGCCAGTAGTATAAGGACAGGGACGGGCTACACCTTC. Translated, it gives CASSIRTGTGYTF.

This chain joins TRBV6-4 and TRBJ1-2; TRBD1 agrees at 9 bases. V dropped 10 bases and J dropped 6; count of bases not matched to a gene: 12. CDR1 is MRHNA, CDR2 SNTAGT, per germline. This CDR3 is built from 14 residues. CDR3 in DNA: TGTGCCAACCCCCGGGGGGGACAGGGACATGGCTACACCTTC. This encodes CANPRGGQGHGYTF.

The chain couples TRBV9 to TRBJ2-2; D may be TRBD2 (7 bases). V was shortened by 6 bases and J by 8 bases, with 26 bases between the two germline ends. The CDR3 consists of 17 residues. Germline V gene sequence: CDR1 SGDLS, CDR2 YYNGEE. The CDR3 sequence: CASTRRAGDLQGGELFF. In DNA form, the CDR3 reads TGTGCCAGCACGAGAAGGGCGGGGGACTTACAGGGAGGGGAGCTGTTTTTT.

This clone was found a few times. This sequence joins TRBV6-5 and TRBJ1-1, with D perhaps TRBD1 (5 bases). The CDR3 is 15 amino acids. V lost 0 bases and J 1 base, leaving 9 bases between the germline ends. The germline CDR1 and CDR2 sequences are MNHEY and SVGAGI. CDR3 amino acids: CASSYSRQPNTEAFF. CDR3 bases: TGTGCCAGCAGTTACTCGAGACAGCCGAACACTGAAGCTTTCTTT.

The J gene is TRBJ1-2, the V gene TRBV4-1; D gene ambiguous. Germline CDR1 and CDR2: MGHRA and YSYEKL. The CDR3 sequence is 14 residues long. V was shortened by 1 base and J by 4 bases, with 10 bases between the two germline ends. The CDR3 DNA sequence: TGCGCCAGCAGCCAAGTCCCAGCGCCCTATGGCTACACCTTC. Protein product: CASSQVPAPYGYTF.

The sample holds a few counts of this clone. The chain joins TRBV27 to TRBJ1-1; D gene ambiguous. V was shortened by 5 bases and J by 1 base, with 8 bases between the two germline ends. This CDR3 has 13 residues. Per germline, CDR1 MNHEY and CDR2 SMNVEV (reference sequence). The CDR3 DNA follows: TGTGCCAGCAGTCCTCGACAGAACACTGAAGCTTTCTTT. It is translated as CASSPRQNTEAFF.

The V gene is TRBV9, the J gene TRBJ1-2; perhaps TRBD1 as D (5 bases). Germline V gives CDR1 SGDLS, CDR2 YYNGEE. The CDR3 length is 15 residues. The germline V and J ends were trimmed by 0 bases and 4 bases, with 13 bases remaining between them. The CDR3 reads CASSVDQGGGYGYTF. The CDR3 nucleotides read TGTGCCAGCAGCGTAGATCAGGGAGGAGGCTATGGCTACACCTTC.

Here the CDR3 DNA reads TGTGCCAGCAGCATAGCGGCGGGATATCAGCCCCAGCATTTT. The encoded protein is CASSIAAGYQPQHF. The gene calls are TRBV9 and TRBJ1-5; D is unclear. Germline-derived CDR1 and CDR2 are SGDLS and YYNGEE. The V gene lost 4 bases and the J gene lost 5 bases, with 13 bases spanning the gap. This CDR3 comprises 14 residues.

The V call is TRBV6-1, the J call TRBJ2-7; 7 nucleotides agree with TRBD1. The CDR3 runs to 13 residues. V lost 7 bases to trimming and J lost 3 bases; unmatched junction nucleotides: 6. Germline V CDR1 and CDR2: MNHNS, SASEGT. The CDR3 DNA reads as TGTGCCAGCAAAGGGGGCCCAAACTACGAGCAGTACTTC. This sequence encodes CASKGGPNYEQYF.

V usage is TRBV6-1 and J usage is TRBJ1-1; D is unclear. In germline, CDR1 is MNHNS, CDR2 SASEGT. Trimming left V 8 bases short and J 7 bases short, with 11 bases between. This CDR3 spans 11 amino acids. The CDR3 spells CASVGQNEAFF. The DNA for the CDR3 is TGTGCCAGCGTGGGCCAAAATGAAGCTTTCTTT.

The J gene is TRBJ2-5, the V gene TRBV4-1; D is perhaps TRBD2 (6 bases). V was trimmed by 1 base and J by 1 base, leaving 13 bases between them. Germline V gene sequence: CDR1 MGHRA, CDR2 YSYEKL. The CDR3 has 16 amino acids. CDR3 DNA sequence: TGCGCCAGCAGCCAAGGGGTACTGGGGGGCCAAGAGACCCAGTACTTC. It yields the protein CASSQGVLGGQETQYF.

The chain couples TRBV27 to TRBJ1-2, with D possibly matching TRBD1 (5 bases). V was cut by 3 bases and J by 0 bases, with 11 bases left in between. Per the germline V gene, CDR1 is MNHEY and CDR2 is SMNVEV (reference sequence). There are 15 residues in the CDR3. This chain's CDR3 is CASSLTVLANYGYTF. The CDR3 DNA reads as TGTGCCAGCAGTTTGACAGTTCTAGCTAACTATGGCTACACCTTC.

The V gene is TRBV6-5, the J gene TRBJ1-5; weak D call: TRBD1 (5 bases). The CDR3 loop spans 14 amino acids. The V gene's germline CDR1 is MNHEY and CDR2 SVGAGI. V lost 6 bases, J lost 4 bases, and 13 bases lay in between. Here the CDR3 DNA reads TGTGCCAGCAGCCGCGACAGAACTAATCAGCCCCAGCATTTT. It translates to CASSRDRTNQPQHF.